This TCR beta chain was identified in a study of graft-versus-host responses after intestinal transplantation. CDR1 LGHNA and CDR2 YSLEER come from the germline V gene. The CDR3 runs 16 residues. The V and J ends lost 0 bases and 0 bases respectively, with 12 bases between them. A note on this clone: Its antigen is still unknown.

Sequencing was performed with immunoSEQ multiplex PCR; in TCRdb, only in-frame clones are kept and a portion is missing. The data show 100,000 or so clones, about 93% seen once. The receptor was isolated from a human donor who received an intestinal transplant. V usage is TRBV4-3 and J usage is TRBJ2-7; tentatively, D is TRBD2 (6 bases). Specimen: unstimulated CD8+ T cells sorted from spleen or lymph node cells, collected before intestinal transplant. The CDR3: CASSQDVGGNSYEQYF. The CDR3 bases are TGCGCCAGCAGCCAAGATGTCGGGGGTAACTCCTACGAGCAGTACTTC.